The 4 T cell receptor beta chains presented below share a single source sample, sequenced in a study of T cell responses to AZD1222 COVID-19 vaccine. TCRdb's table, derived via immunoSEQ multiplex PCR, lists solely in-frame clones and lacks some. Among just over 150,000 clones, 80% to 90% were seen once, and the ten largest hold approximately 9%. Sequencing was performed on peripheral blood, taken 28 days after the second AZD1222 dose. Receptors originate from an adult who received the AZD1222 COVID-19 vaccine.

This chain links TRBV18 with TRBJ1-1; D uncertain. Trimming shortened V by 6 bases and J by 5 bases, and 13 bases separated the two germline ends. Germline lookup yields CDR1 KGHSH and CDR2 LQKENI. There are 13 residues in the CDR3. DNA for the CDR3: TGTGCCAGCTCTCCTATGGGCGGGACTGAAGCTTTCTTT. The encoded protein is CASSPMGGTEAFF.

CDR3 region: CASQQGGNTIYF. As DNA, the CDR3 is TGTGCCAGTCAGCAGGGGGGAAACACCATATATTTT. The gene calls are TRBV2 and TRBJ1-3; a weak D match, TRBD1 (6 bases). Germline assignment: CDR1 SNHLY and CDR2 FYNNEI. Trimming pared 9 bases from V and 4 bases from J, leaving 10 bases between. This CDR3 is built from 12 residues. The variable domain in full, completed from reference TRBV2 and TRBJ1-3, reads EPEVTQTPSHQVTQMGQEVILRCVPISNHLYFYWYRQILGQKVEFLVSFYNNEISEKSEIFDDQFSVERPDGSNFTLKIRSTKLEDSAMYFCASQQGGNTIYFGEGSWLTVV.

This chain connects TRBV6-5 to TRBJ2-1; TRBD1 aligns across 10 bases. This CDR3 contains 15 residues. In germline, CDR1 is MNHEY, CDR2 SVGAGI. J was trimmed by 3 bases and V by 7 bases; bases with no gene match: 6. The CDR3 DNA reads as TGTGCCAGCATCCTGGACAGGGGGTTCTACAATGAGCAGTTCTTC. As protein: CASILDRGFYNEQFF.

The rearrangement uses TRBV3-1 (or the pseudogene TRBV3-2) and TRBJ1-1; D uncertain. Trimming removed 0 bases at V and 2 bases at J, with 7 bases between. The CDR3 spans 14 residues. Germline V lookup: CDR1 LGHDT, CDR2 YNNKEL (reference sequence). The CDR3 DNA is TGTGCCAGCAGCCAAGACCTGGGAAACACTGAAGCTTTCTTT. The encoded protein is CASSQDLGNTEAFF.